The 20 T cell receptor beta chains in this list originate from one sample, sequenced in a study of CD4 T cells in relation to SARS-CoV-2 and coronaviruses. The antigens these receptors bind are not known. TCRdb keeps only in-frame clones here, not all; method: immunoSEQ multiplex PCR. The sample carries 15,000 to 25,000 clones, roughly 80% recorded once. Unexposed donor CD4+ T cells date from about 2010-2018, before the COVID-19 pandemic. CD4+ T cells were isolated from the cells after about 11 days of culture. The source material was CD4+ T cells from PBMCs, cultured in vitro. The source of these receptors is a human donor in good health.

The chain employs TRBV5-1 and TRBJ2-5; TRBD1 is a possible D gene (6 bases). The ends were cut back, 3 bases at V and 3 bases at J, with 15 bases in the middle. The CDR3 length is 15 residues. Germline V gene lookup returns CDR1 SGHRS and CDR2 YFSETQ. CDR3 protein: CASSYLGTLKETQYF. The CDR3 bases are TGCGCCAGCAGCTACCTCGGGACACTTAAAGAGACCCAGTACTTC.

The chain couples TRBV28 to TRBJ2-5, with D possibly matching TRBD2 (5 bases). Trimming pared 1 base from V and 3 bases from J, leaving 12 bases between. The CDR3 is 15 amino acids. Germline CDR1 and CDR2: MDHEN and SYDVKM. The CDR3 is CASSLSGAGEETQYF. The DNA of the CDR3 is TGTGCCAGCAGTTTATCGGGCGCGGGCGAAGAGACCCAGTACTTC.

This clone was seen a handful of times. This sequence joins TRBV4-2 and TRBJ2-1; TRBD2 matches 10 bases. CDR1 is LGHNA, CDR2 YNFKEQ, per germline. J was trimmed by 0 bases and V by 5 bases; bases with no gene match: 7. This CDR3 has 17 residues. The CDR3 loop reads CASSSRTSGYSYNEQFF. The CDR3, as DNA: TGTGCCAGCAGCTCCCGGACTAGCGGATACTCCTACAATGAGCAGTTCTTC.

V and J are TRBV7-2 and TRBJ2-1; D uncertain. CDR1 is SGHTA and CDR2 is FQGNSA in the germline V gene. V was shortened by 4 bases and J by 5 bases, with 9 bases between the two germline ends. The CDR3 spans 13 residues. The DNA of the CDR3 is TGTGCCAGCAGCTCAACCTTTAACAATGAGCAGTTCTTC. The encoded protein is CASSSTFNNEQFF. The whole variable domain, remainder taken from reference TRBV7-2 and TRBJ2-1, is GAGVSQSPSNKVTEKGKDVELRCDPISGHTALYWYRQSLGQGLEFLIYFQGNSAPDKSGLPSDRFSAERTGGSVSTLTIQRTQQEDSAVYLCASSSTFNNEQFFGPGTRLTVL.

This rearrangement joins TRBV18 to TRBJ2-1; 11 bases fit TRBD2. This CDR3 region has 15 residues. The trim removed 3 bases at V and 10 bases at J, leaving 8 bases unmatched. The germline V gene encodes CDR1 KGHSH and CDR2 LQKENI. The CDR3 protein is CASSPRSGREGEQFF. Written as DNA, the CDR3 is TGTGCCAGCTCACCCCGTAGCGGGAGGGAGGGAGAGCAGTTCTTC.

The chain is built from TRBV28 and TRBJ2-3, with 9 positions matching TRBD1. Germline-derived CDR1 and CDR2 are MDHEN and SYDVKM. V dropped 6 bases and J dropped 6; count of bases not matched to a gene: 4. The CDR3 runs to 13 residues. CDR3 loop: CASRTGGRDTQYF. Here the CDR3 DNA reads TGTGCCAGCAGGACAGGGGGTAGGGATACGCAGTATTTT.

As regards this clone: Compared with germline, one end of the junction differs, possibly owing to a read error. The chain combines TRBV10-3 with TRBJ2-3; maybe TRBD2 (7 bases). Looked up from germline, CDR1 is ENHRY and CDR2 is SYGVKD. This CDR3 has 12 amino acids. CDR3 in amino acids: CTGGQNADTQYF. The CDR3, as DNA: TGCACCGGGGGGCAGAACGCAGATACGCAGTATTTT.

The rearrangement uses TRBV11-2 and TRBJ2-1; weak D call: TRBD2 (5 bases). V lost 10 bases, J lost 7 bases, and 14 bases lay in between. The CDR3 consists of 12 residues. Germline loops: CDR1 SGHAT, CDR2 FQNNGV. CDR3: CATRTDSNEQFF. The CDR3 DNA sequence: TGTGCCACGCGGACTGACTCTAATGAGCAGTTCTTC.

The DNA for the CDR3 is TGTGCCAGCAGCTCGCGGGAGGGCCACTACAATGAGCAGTTCTTC. This encodes CASSSREGHYNEQFF. The J gene is TRBJ2-1, the V gene TRBV9, with 9 bases aligning to TRBD2. V lost 4 bases, J lost 3 bases, and 5 bases stayed unmatched. In germline, CDR1 is SGDLS, CDR2 YYNGEE. The CDR3 covers 15 residues.

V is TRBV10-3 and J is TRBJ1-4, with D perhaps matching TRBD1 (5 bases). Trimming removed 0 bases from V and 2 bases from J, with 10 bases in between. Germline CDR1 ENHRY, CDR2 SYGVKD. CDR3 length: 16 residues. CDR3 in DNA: TGTGCCATCAGTGAGTCGGCAGGGATGACTAATGAAAAACTGTTTTTT. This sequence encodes CAISESAGMTNEKLFF.

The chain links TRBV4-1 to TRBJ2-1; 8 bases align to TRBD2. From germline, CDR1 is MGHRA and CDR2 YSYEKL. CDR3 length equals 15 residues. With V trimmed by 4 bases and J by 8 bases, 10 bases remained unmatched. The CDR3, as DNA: TGCGCCAGCAGCCCCCGGGGAGCGGGAGAATATGAGCAGTTCTTC. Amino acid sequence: CASSPRGAGEYEQFF.

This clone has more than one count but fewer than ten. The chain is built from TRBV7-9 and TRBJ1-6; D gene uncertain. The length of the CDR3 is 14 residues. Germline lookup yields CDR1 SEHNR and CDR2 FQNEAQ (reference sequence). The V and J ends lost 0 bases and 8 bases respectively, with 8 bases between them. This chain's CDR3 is CASSLATLDSPLHF. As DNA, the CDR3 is TGTGCCAGCAGCTTAGCGACACTGGATTCACCCCTCCACTTT.

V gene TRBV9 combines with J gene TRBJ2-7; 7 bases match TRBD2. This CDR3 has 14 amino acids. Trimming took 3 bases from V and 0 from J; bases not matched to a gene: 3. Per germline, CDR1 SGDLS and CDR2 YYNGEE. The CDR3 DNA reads TGTGCCAGCAGCGAAGGGGACTACTCCTACGAGCAGTACTTC. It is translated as CASSEGDYSYEQYF.

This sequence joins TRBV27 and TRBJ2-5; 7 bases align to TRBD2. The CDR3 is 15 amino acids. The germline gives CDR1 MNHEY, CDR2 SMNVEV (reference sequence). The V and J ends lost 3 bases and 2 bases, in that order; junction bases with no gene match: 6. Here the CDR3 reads CASSFSASGQETQYF. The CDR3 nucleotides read TGTGCCAGCAGTTTCTCGGCTAGCGGACAAGAGACCCAGTACTTC.

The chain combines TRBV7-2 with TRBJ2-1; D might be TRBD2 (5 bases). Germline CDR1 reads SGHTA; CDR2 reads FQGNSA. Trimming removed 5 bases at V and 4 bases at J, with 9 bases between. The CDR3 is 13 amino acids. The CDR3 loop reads CASSRPGYNEQFF. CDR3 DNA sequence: TGTGCCAGCAGCCGCCCGGGGTACAATGAGCAGTTCTTC.

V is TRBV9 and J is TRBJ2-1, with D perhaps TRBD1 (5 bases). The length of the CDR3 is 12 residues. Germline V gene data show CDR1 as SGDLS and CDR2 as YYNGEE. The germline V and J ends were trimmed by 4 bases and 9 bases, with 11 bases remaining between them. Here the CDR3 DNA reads TGTGCCAGCAGCCCGACAGAGGCTGAGCAGTTCTTC. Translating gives CASSPTEAEQFF.

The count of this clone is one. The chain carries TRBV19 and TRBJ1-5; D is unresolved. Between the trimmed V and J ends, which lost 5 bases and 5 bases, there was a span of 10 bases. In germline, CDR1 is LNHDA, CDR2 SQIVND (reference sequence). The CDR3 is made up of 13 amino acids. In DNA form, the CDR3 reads TGTGCCAGTAGTCCGGGAATCTATCAGCCCCAGCATTTT. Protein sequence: CASSPGIYQPQHF.

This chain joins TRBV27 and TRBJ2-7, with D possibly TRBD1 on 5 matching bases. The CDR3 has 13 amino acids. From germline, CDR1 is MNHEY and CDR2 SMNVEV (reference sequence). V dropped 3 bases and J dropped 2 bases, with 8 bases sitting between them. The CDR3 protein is CASSFKGPYEQYF. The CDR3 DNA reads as TGTGCCAGCAGTTTCAAGGGGCCCTACGAGCAGTACTTC.

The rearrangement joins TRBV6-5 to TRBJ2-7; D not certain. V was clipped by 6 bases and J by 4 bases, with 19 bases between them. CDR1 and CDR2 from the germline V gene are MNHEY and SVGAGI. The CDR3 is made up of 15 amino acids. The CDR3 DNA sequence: TGTGCCAGCAGACACCGGTGGGCCGCCGAGTACGAGCAGTACTTC. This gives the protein CASRHRWAAEYEQYF.

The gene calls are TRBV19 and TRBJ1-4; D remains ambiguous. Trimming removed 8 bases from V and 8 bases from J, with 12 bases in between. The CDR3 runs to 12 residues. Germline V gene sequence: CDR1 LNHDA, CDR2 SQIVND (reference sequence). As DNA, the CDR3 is TGTGCCAGTCGGACTTTAGGGGAAAAACTGTTTTTT. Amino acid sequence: CASRTLGEKLFF.